Listed below are T cell receptor beta chains from one sample, sequenced in a study of blood T cell repertoires in COVID-19. Method: immunoSEQ multiplex PCR; TCRdb's copy keeps in-frame clones and lacks some. The sample has roughly 230,000 clones; approximately 84% are singletons. Input material: PBMCs or T cells enriched from blood (not recorded which). These TCRs come from a woman between 45 and 65 years old who had been exposed to COVID-19. The CDR3 runs from the conserved cysteine through the conserved F or W. A D gene is named only where the DNA matches it firmly. Part of the rows lack a size; the others show once, few, many or a class for expanded clones.

clone size: NA; J gene: TRBJ2-1; V gene: TRBV27; D gene: NA; CDR3 protein: CASSLGSSYNEQFF; CDR3 DNA: TGTGCCAGCAGTTTAGGCAGCTCCTACAATGAGCAGTTCTTC
clone size: NA; J gene: TRBJ2-5; V gene: TRBV2; D gene: TRBD1; CDR3 protein: CASSRGQGALETQYF; CDR3 DNA: TGTGCCAGCAGTAGGGGACAGGGGGCGCTGGAGACCCAGTACTTC
clone size: NA; J gene: TRBJ2-7; V gene: TRBV6-5; D gene: TRBD1; CDR3 protein: CASSRDRVYEQYF; CDR3 DNA: TGTGCCAGCAGTAGGGACAGGGTGTACGAGCAGTACTTC
clone size: NA; J gene: TRBJ2-3; V gene: TRBV19; D gene: TRBD1; CDR3 protein: CASTARTGVSTDTQYF; CDR3 DNA: TGTGCCAGTACAGCCCGGACAGGAGTTAGCACAGATACGCAGTATTTT
clone size: NA; J gene: TRBJ2-1; V gene: TRBV27; D gene: NA; CDR3 protein: CASSLGSSYNEQFF; CDR3 DNA: TGTGCCAGCAGTTTGGGGAGCTCCTACAATGAGCAGTTCTTC
clone size: NA; J gene: TRBJ1-2; V gene: TRBV19; D gene: NA; CDR3 protein: CASHKERWYGYTF; CDR3 DNA: TGTGCCAGTCATAAGGAGAGGTGGTATGGCTACACCTTC
clone size: few; J gene: TRBJ2-5; V gene: TRBV28; D gene: TRBD1; CDR3 protein: CASRGQGNRETQYF; CDR3 DNA: TGTGCCAGCAGGGGACAGGGTAATAGAGAGACCCAGTACTTC
clone size: NA; J gene: TRBJ2-7; V gene: TRBV5-6; D gene: TRBD1; CDR3 protein: CASSLGTGHGEQYF; CDR3 DNA: TGTGCCAGCAGCTTAGGGACAGGCCATGGGGAGCAGTACTTC
clone size: NA; J gene: TRBJ2-2; V gene: TRBV7-3; D gene: TRBD1; CDR3 protein: CASSSDRGPGELFF; CDR3 DNA: TGTGCCAGCAGCTCGGACAGGGGCCCCGGGGAGCTGTTTTTT
clone size: NA; J gene: TRBJ1-1; V gene: TRBV9; D gene: TRBD1; CDR3 protein: CASSVKGQANTEAFF; CDR3 DNA: TGTGCCAGCAGCGTCAAGGGACAGGCGAACACTGAAGCTTTCTTT
clone size: NA; J gene: TRBJ1-4; V gene: TRBV6-6; D gene: TRBD1; CDR3 protein: CASRDRNNEKLFF; CDR3 DNA: TGTGCCAGCAGGGACAGGAACAATGAAAAACTGTTTTTT
clone size: NA; J gene: TRBJ1-2; V gene: TRBV28; D gene: TRBD1; CDR3 protein: CASRTGGYGYTF; CDR3 DNA: TGTGCCAGCAGGACAGGGGGCTATGGCTACACCTTC
clone size: NA; J gene: TRBJ1-1; V gene: TRBV13; D gene: NA; CDR3 protein: CASSFGQIMNTEAFF; CDR3 DNA: TGTGCCAGCAGCTTCGGACAGATCATGAACACTGAAGCTTTCTTT
clone size: NA; J gene: TRBJ1-1; V gene: TRBV6-2/TRBV6-3; D gene: NA; CDR3 protein: CASSYMNTEAFF; CDR3 DNA: TGTGCCAGCAGTTATATGAACACTGAAGCTTTCTTT
clone size: NA; J gene: TRBJ1-1; V gene: TRBV12-5; D gene: TRBD1; CDR3 protein: CASGAQGATTEAFF; CDR3 DNA: TGTGCTAGTGGTGCACAGGGGGCAACCACTGAAGCTTTCTTT
clone size: NA; J gene: TRBJ1-3; V gene: TRBV2; D gene: NA; CDR3 protein: CASSGTALGNTIYF; CDR3 DNA: TGTGCCAGCAGTGGGACAGCTCTAGGGAACACCATATATTTT
clone size: few; J gene: TRBJ1-2; V gene: TRBV5-1; D gene: NA; CDR3 protein: CASGDLQARYTF; CDR3 DNA: TGCGCCAGCGGCGACCTACAGGCCCGCTACACCTTC
clone size: NA; J gene: TRBJ2-3; V gene: TRBV2; D gene: TRBD1; CDR3 protein: CVRGLADTQYF; CDR3 DNA: TGTGTTAGGGGGCTGGCAGATACGCAGTATTTT
clone size: NA; J gene: TRBJ2-7; V gene: TRBV4-3; D gene: NA; CDR3 protein: CASSQDQGIAGNDEQYF; CDR3 DNA: TGCGCCAGCAGCCAAGATCAAGGAATCGCAGGGAACGACGAGCAGTACTTC
clone size: once; J gene: TRBJ2-6; V gene: TRBV6-2/TRBV6-3; D gene: NA; CDR3 protein: CASSYITVLQGGNVLTF; CDR3 DNA: TGTGCCAGCAGTTACATTACTGTGCTGCAGGGAGGCAACGTCCTGACTTTC
clone size: NA; J gene: TRBJ2-6; V gene: TRBV19; D gene: NA; CDR3 protein: CASGRDSISGANVLTF; CDR3 DNA: TGTGCCAGTGGACGGGACTCCATCTCTGGGGCCAACGTCCTGACTTTC
clone size: NA; J gene: TRBJ1-3; V gene: TRBV21-1; D gene: NA; CDR3 protein: CASTTKRQLLSGNTIYF; CDR3 DNA: TGTGCCAGCACCACCAAACGACAGTTACTCTCTGGAAACACCATATATTTT
clone size: NA; J gene: TRBJ2-5; V gene: TRBV5-4; D gene: NA; CDR3 protein: CASSSGLGTETQYF; CDR3 DNA: TGTGCCAGCAGCAGCGGATTGGGGACTGAGACCCAGTACTTC
clone size: NA; J gene: TRBJ1-1; V gene: TRBV28; D gene: NA; CDR3 protein: CASLSREDTEAFF; CDR3 DNA: TGTGCCAGCCTCTCTCGAGAGGATACTGAAGCTTTCTTT
clone size: NA; J gene: TRBJ1-1; V gene: TRBV9; D gene: TRBD1; CDR3 protein: CASSPQPGQGTEAFF; CDR3 DNA: TGTGCCAGCAGCCCTCAACCGGGACAGGGGACTGAAGCTTTCTTT
clone size: NA; J gene: TRBJ1-6; V gene: TRBV28; D gene: TRBD1; CDR3 protein: CASSAWTGYNSPLHF; CDR3 DNA: TGTGCCAGCAGTGCGTGGACAGGGTATAATTCACCCCTCCACTTT
clone size: NA; J gene: TRBJ2-5; V gene: TRBV28; D gene: NA; CDR3 protein: CASSRLDQETQYF; CDR3 DNA: TGTGCCAGCAGTCGACTTGACCAAGAGACCCAGTACTTC
clone size: NA; J gene: TRBJ2-1; V gene: TRBV3-1/TRBV3-2; D gene: NA; CDR3 protein: CASSQDPGVSYNEQFF; CDR3 DNA: TGTGCCAGCAGCCAAGATCCGGGGGTCTCCTACAATGAGCAGTTCTTC
clone size: NA; J gene: TRBJ1-3; V gene: TRBV19; D gene: NA; CDR3 protein: CASSIRGGHTIYF; CDR3 DNA: TGTGCCAGTAGTATACGCGGAGGGCACACCATATATTTT
clone size: many; J gene: TRBJ2-3; V gene: TRBV6-2/TRBV6-3; D gene: TRBD1; CDR3 protein: CASSFQNPIPGQGRDTQYF; CDR3 DNA: TGTGCCAGCAGTTTTCAAAATCCAATTCCGGGACAGGGTAGGGATACGCAGTATTTT
clone size: NA; J gene: TRBJ1-4; V gene: TRBV5-1; D gene: NA; CDR3 protein: CASSLTGEGNEKLFF; CDR3 DNA: TGCGCCAGCAGCTTGACCGGAGAGGGTAATGAAAAACTGTTTTTT
clone size: few; J gene: TRBJ2-2; V gene: TRBV11-3; D gene: NA; CDR3 protein: CASSLDRGSIDTGELFF; CDR3 DNA: TGTGCCAGCAGCTTAGACAGGGGCTCGATCGACACCGGGGAGCTGTTTTTT
clone size: NA; J gene: TRBJ1-2; V gene: TRBV5-1; D gene: NA; CDR3 protein: CASSLESHRDGYTF; CDR3 DNA: TGCGCCAGCAGCTTGGAGTCCCATCGAGATGGCTACACCTTC
clone size: NA; J gene: TRBJ2-2; V gene: TRBV4-3; D gene: NA; CDR3 protein: CASSQASRGVWELFF; CDR3 DNA: TGCGCCAGCAGCCAAGCGAGCAGGGGAGTGTGGGAGCTGTTTTTT
clone size: NA; J gene: TRBJ1-6; V gene: TRBV5-8; D gene: TRBD1; CDR3 protein: CASSLRGTGGGSPLHF; CDR3 DNA: TGTGCCAGCAGCTTGAGAGGGACAGGAGGAGGATCACCCCTCCACTTT